This T cell receptor beta chain was sequenced during a study of lymphopenia after photon versus proton radiotherapy. Clones were sequenced by immunoSEQ multiplex PCR, and TCRdb holds only the in-frame ones, with some missing. Among about 70,000 clones listed, around 90% were seen once. The CDR3 length is 17 residues. Germline CDR1 is MNHEY and CDR2 is SMNVEV (reference sequence). V gave up 3 bases and J gave up 4 bases; unmatched junction bases: 9. Turning to this clone: Antigen specificity is unknown.

Whole-study findings and limits: Survival link was tested only in deceased patients; proton benefit remains a possibility. Oligoclonal CD8+ Temra expansion after nadir drove photon patients' diversity drop. Proton therapy kept repertoires fairly stable, unlike photons, which gained effector/memory cells.

V is TRBV27 and J is TRBJ2-7; 13 bases are a match to TRBD2. The TCR comes from a woman aged 35 to 49 with cholangiocarcinoma. The source material was peripheral blood, sampled from a patient treated with photon-based radiotherapy. CDR3 residues: CASSFYAPGLAGYEQYF. The CDR3 DNA sequence: TGTGCCAGCAGTTTTTATGCCCCGGGACTAGCGGGATACGAGCAGTACTTC.